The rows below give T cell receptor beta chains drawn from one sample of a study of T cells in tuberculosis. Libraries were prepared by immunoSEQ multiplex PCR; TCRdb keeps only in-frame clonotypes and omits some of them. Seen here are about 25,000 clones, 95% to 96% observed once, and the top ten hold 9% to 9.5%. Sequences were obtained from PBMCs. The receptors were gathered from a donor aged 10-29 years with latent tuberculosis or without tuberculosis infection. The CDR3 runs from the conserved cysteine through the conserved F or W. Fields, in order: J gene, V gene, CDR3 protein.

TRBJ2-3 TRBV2 CASMVTSGGDTQYF
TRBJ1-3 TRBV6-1 CASSVGRDSGNTIYF
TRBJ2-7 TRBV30 CAWSPHRGRGEQYF
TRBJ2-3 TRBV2 CATTDPTRGTDTQYF
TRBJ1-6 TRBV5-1 CASSFPGGPNSPLHF
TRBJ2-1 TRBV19 CASSIRTVTGENEQFF
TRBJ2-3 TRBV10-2 CASKVSGGDTQYF
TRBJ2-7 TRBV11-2 CASSPPGRGTYEQYF
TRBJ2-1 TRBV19 CASSRRGRDNEQFF
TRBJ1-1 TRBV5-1 CASFPLGVVGNTEAFF
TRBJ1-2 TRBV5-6 CASIPPGQGTNYGYTF
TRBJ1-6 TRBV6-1 CASSEDSQYNSPLHF
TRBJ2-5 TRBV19 CASSIGSVLETQYF
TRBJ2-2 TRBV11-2 CASSARGEATGELFF
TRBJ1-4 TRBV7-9 CASSTRLNEKLFF
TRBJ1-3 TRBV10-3 CASSSGDSGNTIYF
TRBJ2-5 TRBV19 CASSTGGALRETQYF
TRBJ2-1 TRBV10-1 CASSERDRADKREQFF
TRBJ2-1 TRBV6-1 CASGWRLAEQFF
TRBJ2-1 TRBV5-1 CASSLVGTQAYNEQFF
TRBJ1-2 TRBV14 CASSQRETGGYTF
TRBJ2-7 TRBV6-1 CASSDGFISSYEQYF
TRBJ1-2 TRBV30 CASSPGQGAYGYTF
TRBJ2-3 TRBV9 CASRSGTENTQYF
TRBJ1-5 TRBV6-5 CASSPQGQHHQPQHF
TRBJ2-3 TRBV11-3 CASSLRFRDTDTQYF
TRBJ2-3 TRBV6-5 CASSSFTSGGADTQYF
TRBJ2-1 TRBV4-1 CASRSLAGVYNEQFF
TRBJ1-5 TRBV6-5 CASNSPSQPQHF